This entry describes one T cell receptor (beta chain). The data belong to a study of blood T cell repertoires in COVID-19. Overall study context: Acute and convalescent COVID-19 specimens originated in the United States, Italy and Spain. Sample material is recorded as cDNA or gDNA derived from T cells, B-cell-depleted T cells, or PBMCs.

In the study's own analysis: Amplification of reference gene primers was used by the study to estimate nucleated cell counts. Sequenced by immunoSEQ multiplex PCR; TCRdb stores in-frame clones only, minus some. The DNA was the basis for D and trimming; V, J and clone size are from that table. Altogether over 30,000 clones are present, roughly 91% being singletons, with the ten largest covering roughly 19%. V shed 2 bases and J shed 2 bases, with 12 bases lying between them. Germline V gene lookup returns CDR1 SGHTA and CDR2 FQGTGA. This CDR3 is built from 15 residues. The V and J genes are TRBV7-3 and TRBJ1-1, with D possibly TRBD1 on 6 matching bases. The sequencing sample was made of peripheral blood. This clonotype was obtained from a man at least 80 years old with acute or convalescent COVID-19. CDR3 bases: TGTGCCAGCAGCTTACGGGGAGGGGGTAACACTGAAGCTTTCTTT. Translating it yields CASSLRGGGNTEAFF. Drawing the rest from reference TRBV7-3 and TRBJ1-1, the complete variable domain is GAGVSQTPSNKVTEKGKYVELRCDPISGHTALYWYRQSLGQGPEFLIYFQGTGAADDSGLPNDRFFAVRPEGSVSTLKIQRTERGDSAVYLCASSLRGGGNTEAFFGQGTRLTVV.